The clone carrying this T cell receptor beta chain was counted once. The data are from a study of blood T cell repertoires in COVID-19. Study context: Samples of COVID-19 (acute and convalescent) were obtained from the United States, Italy and Spain.

Germline V gene data show CDR1 as SNHLY and CDR2 as FYNNEI. Trimming removed 0 bases from V and 7 bases from J, with 19 bases in between. The CDR3 contains 16 residues. TCRdb's table, derived via immunoSEQ multiplex PCR, lists solely in-frame clones and lacks some. Of more than 90,000 clones in the sample, 82% were seen once. Sequencing was carried out using peripheral blood. The origin of this receptor is a man aged 70 or older with acute or convalescent COVID-19. The chain joins TRBV2 to TRBJ2-7; D may be TRBD2 (5 bases). The CDR3 is CASSEAGVPSLGEQYF. CDR3 DNA sequence: TGTGCCAGCAGTGAAGCCGGGGTCCCTAGCCTGGGGGAGCAGTACTTC. The variable domain in full, completed from reference TRBV2 and TRBJ2-7, reads EPEVTQTPSHQVTQMGQEVILRCVPISNHLYFYWYRQILGQKVEFLVSFYNNEISEKSEIFDDQFSVERPDGSNFTLKIRSTKLEDSAMYFCASSEAGVPSLGEQYFGPGTRLTVT.